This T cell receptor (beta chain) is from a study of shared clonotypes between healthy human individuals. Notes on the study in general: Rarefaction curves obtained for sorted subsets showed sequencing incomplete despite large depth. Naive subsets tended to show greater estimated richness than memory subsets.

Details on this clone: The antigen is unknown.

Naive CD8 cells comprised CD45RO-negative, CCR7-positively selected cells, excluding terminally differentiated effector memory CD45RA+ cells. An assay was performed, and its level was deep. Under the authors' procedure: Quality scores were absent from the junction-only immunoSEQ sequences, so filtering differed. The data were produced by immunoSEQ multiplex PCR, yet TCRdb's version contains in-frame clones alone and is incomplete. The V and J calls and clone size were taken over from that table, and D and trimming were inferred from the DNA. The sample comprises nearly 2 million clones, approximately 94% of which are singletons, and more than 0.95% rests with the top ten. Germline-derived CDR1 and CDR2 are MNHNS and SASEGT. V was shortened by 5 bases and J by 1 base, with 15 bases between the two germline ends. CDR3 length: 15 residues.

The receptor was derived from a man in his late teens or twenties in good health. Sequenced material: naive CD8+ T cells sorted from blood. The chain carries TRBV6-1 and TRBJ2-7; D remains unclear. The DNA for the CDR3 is TGTGCCAGCAGTCCTACCCGATCGAGTTCCTACGAGCAGTACTTC. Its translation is CASSPTRSSSYEQYF.